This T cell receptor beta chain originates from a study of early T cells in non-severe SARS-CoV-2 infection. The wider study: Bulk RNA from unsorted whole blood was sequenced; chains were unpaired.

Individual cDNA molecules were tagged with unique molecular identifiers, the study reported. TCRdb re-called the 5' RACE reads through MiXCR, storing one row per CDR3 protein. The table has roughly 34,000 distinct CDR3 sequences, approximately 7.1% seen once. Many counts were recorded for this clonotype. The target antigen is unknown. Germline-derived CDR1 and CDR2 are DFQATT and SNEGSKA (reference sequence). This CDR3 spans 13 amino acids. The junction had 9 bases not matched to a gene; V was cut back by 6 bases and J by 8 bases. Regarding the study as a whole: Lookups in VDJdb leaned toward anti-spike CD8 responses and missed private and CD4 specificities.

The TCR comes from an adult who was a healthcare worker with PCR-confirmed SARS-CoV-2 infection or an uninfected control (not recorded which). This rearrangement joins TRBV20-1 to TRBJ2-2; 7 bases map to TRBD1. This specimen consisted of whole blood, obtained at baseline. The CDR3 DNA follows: TGCAGTGCCTCCGGGACAGCAAGGGGGGAGCTGTTTTTT. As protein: CSASGTARGELFF.